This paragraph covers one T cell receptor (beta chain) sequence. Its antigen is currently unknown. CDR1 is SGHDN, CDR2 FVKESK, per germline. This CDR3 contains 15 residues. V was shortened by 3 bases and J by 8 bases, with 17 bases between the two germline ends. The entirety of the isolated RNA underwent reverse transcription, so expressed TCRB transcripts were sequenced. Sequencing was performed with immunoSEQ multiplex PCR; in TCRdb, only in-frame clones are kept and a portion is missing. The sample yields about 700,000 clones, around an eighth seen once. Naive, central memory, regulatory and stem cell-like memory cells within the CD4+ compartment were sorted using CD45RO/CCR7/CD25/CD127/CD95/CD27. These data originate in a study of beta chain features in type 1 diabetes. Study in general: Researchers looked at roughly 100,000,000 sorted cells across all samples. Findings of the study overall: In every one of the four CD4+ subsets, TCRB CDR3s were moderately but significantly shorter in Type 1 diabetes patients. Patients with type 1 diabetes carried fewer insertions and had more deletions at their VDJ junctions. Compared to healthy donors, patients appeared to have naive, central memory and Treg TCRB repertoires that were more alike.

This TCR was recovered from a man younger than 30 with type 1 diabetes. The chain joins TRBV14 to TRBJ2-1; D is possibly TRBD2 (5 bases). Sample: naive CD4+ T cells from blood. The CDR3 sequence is CASSHTRVLRYEQFF. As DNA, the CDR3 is TGTGCCAGCAGCCATACGAGGGTCCTCAGGTATGAGCAGTTCTTC.